Presented here are 3 T cell receptor delta chains from one specimen sequenced in a study of delta chain sequences of gamma delta T cells. TCRdb reprocessed the 5' RACE reads using CATT. The sample records 2,000 to 2,500 delta-chain clones, around 30% being singletons. Sequencing was carried out using either unsorted cells or a sorted T cell fraction (not recorded which). All receptors come from a human donor in good health.

This chain uses TRDV2 with TRDJ1; D perhaps matches TRDD3 (6 bases). This CDR3 is 16 amino acids long. Germline assignment: CDR1 GEAIGNYY and CDR2 EKD. V lost 3 bases and J lost 3, with 19 bases in between. The CDR3 protein is CACDPVGGDASDKLIF. The DNA for the CDR3 is TGTGCCTGTGACCCCGTTGGGGGGGACGCCTCCGATAAACTCATCTTT.

As for this clone: Possible read error: a much larger clone is one base away. V and J are TRDV2 and TRDJ1; D is unresolved. CDR3 length: 13 residues. Germline values: CDR1 GEAIGNYY, CDR2 EKD. Here the CDR3 reads CACDPLDTDQLIF. The CDR3 DNA reads as TGTGCCTGTGACCCCCTTGACACCGATCAACTCATCTTT.

By sample fraction, this clone is medium-sized (0.01 to 0.1%). Different DNA sequences within this sample yield the same CDR3. The chain combines TRDV2 with TRDJ1; 12 nucleotides line up with TRDD3. Germline V CDR1 and CDR2: GEAIGNYY, EKD. V trimming: 5 bases; J trimming: 2 bases; junction bases outside the gene matches: 14. The length of the CDR3 is 18 residues. Here the CDR3 reads CACVPLVLGDTETDKLIF. Written as DNA, the CDR3 is TGTGCCTGTGTCCCGTTAGTACTGGGGGATACCGAGACCGATAAACTCATCTTT.